Listed here is a single T cell receptor (beta chain). Its antigen is unknown. Base-call qualities are not available, and no considerably larger clone is one nucleotide away. TCRbeta CDR3 regions were amplified from genomic DNA using the immunoSEQ Assay, a bias-controlled multiplex PCR. The original pipeline was this. The number of nucleated cells in each sample was estimated from the amplification of reference gene primers within the assay. To quantify the absolute abundance of each unique TCRbeta CDR3 rearrangement, sequence reads were collapsed and filtered. For each sample, productive Simpson clonality was calculated as the square root of Simpson's diversity index over productive rearrangements. Here the immuneACCESS table is served through TCRdb, limited to in-frame sequences with V and J called. Missing clones are a known gap in these copies; in checked studies unresolved V genes cover under half, and the rest lacks a known reason. V, J and clone size are those of that table, while D and trimming were read from the DNA. Here the sample has approximately 140,000 clones; about four fifths occur a single time. Roughly 9% of the sample rests with the top ten.

The sample comes from a study of blood T cell repertoires in COVID-19 (dated by TCRdb to about 2020). With regard to the full study: The collaborator samples originated in the United States, Italy and Spain and spanned the acute and convalescent phases of COVID-19. The prospective study material was composed of cDNA or gDNA derived from T cells, B-cell-depleted T cells, or PBMCs. Subjects who had been exposed to COVID-19, were actively infected with it, or had recovered from it provided the deeply sampled blood TCRbeta repertoires that made up the dataset. The repertoires were released in a freely available public database intended as a resource for research on the immune response to SARS-CoV-2. The samples were drawn from the first 160 participants of the ongoing ImmuneRACE study and from 1,254 subjects provided by 6 global collaborators. Sample metadata almost always included a de-identified subject ID, COVID-19 status, age in years and sex. HLA class I and class II types, where available, came from metadata supplied by the sample provider rather than from assay-based typing.

Collaborating institutions collected whole blood in K2EDTA tubes following their own protocols. For TCRbeta analysis, collaborators shipped samples in one of three forms: frozen whole blood, isolated PBMCs, or DNA extracted from either of those sample types. The germline V gene gives CDR1 as SGHVS and CDR2 as FNYEAQ. The CDR3 runs 16 amino acids, cysteine and phenylalanine included. The only DNA kept is the CDR3, 48 bases in frame from the first base. V is clipped by 0 bases and J by 0 bases, and the sequence between their germline boundaries is 11 bases long. What the work shows at the level of the full study, not this receptor alone: Clinical and demographic metadata were provided uncurated, with the amount varying by source and participant.

The rearrangement joined TRBV7-6 to TRBJ1-1; TRBD1 might be the D gene, on 5 matching bases. The sequencing input was peripheral blood. This TCR was recovered from a woman older than 75 in a cohort sampled during active or convalescent COVID-19. For the CDR3, the sequence is CASSLAGAAMNTEAFF. The nucleotide sequence reads TGTGCCAGCAGCTTAGCTGGGGCCGCGATGAACACTGAAGCTTTCTTT. The CDR3, completed at both ends by the reference TRBV7-6 and TRBJ1-1 genes, gives the full variable domain GAGVSQSPRYKVTKRGQDVALRCDPISGHVSLYWYRQALGQGPEFLTYFNYEAQQDKSGLPNDRFSAERPEGSISTLTIQRTEQRDSAMYRCASSLAGAAMNTEAFFGQGTRLTVV.